These T cell receptor beta chains were read from a single sample in a study of CD8 T cells in ankylosing spondylitis. TCRdb used MiXCR to reprocess the 5' RACE reads, holding one entry per CDR3 protein. The data show a few hundred thousand distinct CDR3 sequences, roughly 10% seen once. Sequenced: blood, either unsorted or a sorted T cell fraction (not recorded which). All receptors come from a male donor with ankylosing spondylitis or in good health (not recorded which). The CDR3 runs from the conserved cysteine through the conserved F or W. The D gene is left open where the match is weak. The size field is filled for only some rows; it gives once, few, many or a size class.

V gene	D gene	CDR3 length	clone size	J gene	CDR3 protein	CDR3 DNA
TRBV20-1	-	14	many	TRBJ2-1	CSARPPLPSNEQFF	TGCAGTGCTAGACCGCCCCTTCCTTCCAATGAGCAGTTCTTC
TRBV5-1	-	15	many	TRBJ1-6	CASSPSFGANSPLHF	TGCGCCAGCAGCCCCTCCTTTGGGGCTAATTCACCCCTCCACTTT
TRBV6-1	TRBD1	14	many	TRBJ2-7	CASHSTGVSYEQYF	TGTGCCAGTCATTCAACAGGGGTGTCCTACGAGCAGTACTTC
TRBV5-1	-	13	many	TRBJ2-5	CASSTDQGETQYF	TGCGCCAGCAGCACGGACCAGGGGGAGACCCAGTACTTC
TRBV5-1	-	15	few	TRBJ2-5	CASSLEANTGETQYF	TGCGCCAGCAGCTTGGAGGCCAACACGGGGGAGACCCAGTACTTC
TRBV7-2	TRBD2	16	few	TRBJ2-1	CASSLVGGVNYNEQFF	TGTGCCAGCAGCTTAGTTGGGGGGGTAAACTACAATGAGCAGTTCTTC
TRBV11-1	-	18	few	TRBJ1-5	CASSQEWGGGWSNQPQHF	TGTGCCAGCAGCCAAGAGTGGGGGGGCGGGTGGAGCAATCAGCCCCAGCATTTT
TRBV10-3	-	20	many	TRBJ2-7	CAISESFGPSSVRGSYEQYF	TGTGCCATCAGTGAGTCTTTCGGTCCTTCGAGCGTCAGGGGCTCCTACGAGCAGTACTTC
TRBV12-3/TRBV12-4	-	15	many	TRBJ1-2	CASSFGGGLVYGYTF	TGTGCCAGCAGTTTTGGCGGCGGACTTGTCTATGGCTACACCTTC
TRBV29-1	TRBD2	14	many	TRBJ2-4	CSVESSGGKNIQYF	TGCAGCGTTGAGTCAAGCGGGGGCAAAAACATTCAGTACTTC
TRBV10-3	-	15	many	TRBJ2-7	CAISVGTQEGYEQYF	TGTGCCATCAGTGTAGGGACTCAGGAGGGCTACGAGCAGTACTTC
TRBV3-1	-	13	many	TRBJ1-6	CASSQQVNSPLHF	TGTGCCAGCAGCCAACAGGTCAATTCACCCCTCCACTTT
TRBV12-3/TRBV12-4	TRBD2	11	medium-sized	TRBJ2-1	CASRSVLAVFF	TGTGCCAGCAGATCCGTTCTAGCGGTGTTCTTC
TRBV7-2	TRBD1	14	few	TRBJ2-7	CASSFGTGPREQYF	TGTGCCAGCAGCTTCGGGACAGGCCCGCGCGAGCAGTACTTC
TRBV7-3	TRBD2	15	many	TRBJ2-1	CASSLIAGGLSEQFF	TGTGCCAGCAGCCTCATAGCGGGGGGGCTCAGTGAGCAGTTCTTC
TRBV24-1	TRBD1	14	many	TRBJ2-2	CATGRDRGTGELFF	TGTGCCACCGGACGGGACAGGGGAACCGGGGAGCTGTTTTTT
TRBV27	TRBD1	15	many	TRBJ1-2	CASSLWTGGEDGYTF	TGTGCCAGCAGTCTTTGGACAGGGGGCGAGGATGGCTACACCTTC
TRBV24-1	TRBD1	15	-	TRBJ1-2	CATSDPTGGGYGYTF	TGTGCCACCAGTGACCCGACAGGGGGGGGTTATGGCTACACCTTC
TRBV9	TRBD2	14	many	TRBJ2-3	CASSGLAGVDTQYF	TGTGCCAGCAGCGGACTAGCGGGGGTAGATACGCAGTATTTT
TRBV6-6	-	11	few	TRBJ2-7	CASRGPGEQYF	TGTGCCAGCAGGGGACCGGGAGAGCAGTACTTC
TRBV20-1	-	14	many	TRBJ2-7	CSARDRPTGYEQYF	TGCAGTGCTAGGGATCGCCCTACAGGCTACGAGCAGTACTTC
TRBV2	-	16	many	TRBJ2-2	CASSDTGPWGAGELFF	TGTGCCAGCAGTGATACCGGGCCTTGGGGGGCCGGGGAGCTGTTTTTT
TRBV7-2	TRBD2	17	many	TRBJ2-5	CASRTNGVGLAGETQYF	TGTGCCAGCAGAACCAACGGGGTTGGACTAGCGGGTGAGACCCAGTACTTC
TRBV10-3	-	15	many	TRBJ1-5	CAISADSGGNQPQHF	TGTGCCATCAGTGCGGACAGCGGGGGGAATCAGCCCCAGCATTTT
TRBV7-2	-	15	many	TRBJ2-1	CASSLVGFSYNEQFF	TGTGCCAGCAGCTTAGTTGGGTTCTCCTACAATGAGCAGTTCTTC